The 28 T cell receptor beta chains presented below share a single source sample, sequenced in a study of post-analysis software for immune sequencing data. Study results and caveats: Controls showed lower frequencies than patients for roughly five TRBV segments, and TRBV5-6, TRBV5-1 and TRBV20-1 were among these.

Carried by the TCR beta cDNA libraries were unique molecular identifiers. TCRdb reprocessed the PCR reads via MiXCR and lists one record per CDR3 protein. The sample lists 750,000 to 950,000 distinct CDR3 sequences; roughly 50% were seen once. These TCRs' antigens remain unknown. Sequenced: blood. These receptors came from a girl aged 5-17 years with multiple sclerosis.

This clonotype was recorded a few times. The rearrangement joins TRBV7-2 to TRBJ2-7, with D perhaps TRBD1 or TRBD2 (5 bases each). Germline CDR1 SGHTA, CDR2 FQGNSA. The CDR3 extends over 14 amino acids. V lost 5 bases, J lost 2 bases, and 13 bases lay in between. The CDR3 loop is CASSPGRNTYEQYF. Here the CDR3 DNA reads TGTGCCAGCAGCCCGGGACGGAACACCTACGAGCAGTACTTC.

This clonotype occurred a few times. V and J are TRBV27 and TRBJ2-7; D might be TRBD1 or TRBD2, each matching 5 bases. V lost 3 bases and J lost 2, with 11 bases in between. The CDR3 is 14 amino acids. Germline V gene sequence: CDR1 MNHEY, CDR2 SMNVEV (reference sequence). This CDR3 is CASSFGDGAYEQYF. The CDR3 DNA sequence: TGTGCCAGCAGTTTTGGGGACGGCGCCTACGAGCAGTACTTC.

The rearrangement joins TRBV25-1 to TRBJ2-3, with 10 bases aligning to TRBD2. With V trimmed by 1 base and J by 5 bases, 6 bases remained unmatched. This CDR3 spans 16 amino acids. Germline V CDR1 and CDR2: MGHDK, SYGVNS. CDR3 loop: CASSESSGRTGDTQYF. DNA for the CDR3: TGTGCCAGCAGTGAATCTAGCGGGAGAACAGGAGATACGCAGTATTTT.

This clonotype was seen only once. V and J are TRBV4-2 and TRBJ2-1; 9 nucleotides match TRBD2. V trimming: 2 bases; J trimming: 8 bases; junction bases outside the gene matches: 10. This CDR3 is 16 amino acids long. The germline gives CDR1 LGHNA, CDR2 YNFKEQ. The CDR3 DNA is TGTGCCAGCAGCCAACTCGATAGCGGGAGTTTAGATGAGCAGTTCTTC. Its translation: CASSQLDSGSLDEQFF.

The table lists this clonotype with a count of one. This rearrangement joins TRBV20-1 to TRBJ1-1, with D hard to call. Trimming shortened V by 0 bases and J by 4 bases, and 12 bases separated the two germline ends. The CDR3 extends over 14 amino acids. CDR1 and CDR2 from the germline V gene are DFQATT and SNEGSKA (reference sequence). CDR3 amino acids: CSARDARGITEAFF. The CDR3 DNA follows: TGCAGTGCTAGAGATGCAAGAGGAATCACTGAAGCTTTCTTT.

The chain combines TRBV28 with TRBJ1-5; 8 bases line up with TRBD1. J gave up 6 bases and V 9 bases, and 10 bases lay outside the gene matches. There are 14 residues in the CDR3. Germline assignment: CDR1 MDHEN and CDR2 SYDVKM. The CDR3 spells CASSPRQGLQPQHF. The CDR3 coding sequence is TGTGCCAGTAGTCCCCGACAGGGGCTTCAGCCCCAGCATTTT.

The V gene is TRBV5-6, the J gene TRBJ1-2; D call uncertain. The CDR3 has 13 amino acids. V gave up 2 bases and J gave up 6 bases, with 11 bases separating them. Germline-derived CDR1 and CDR2 are SGHDT and YYEEEE. For the CDR3, the DNA is TGTGCCAGCAGCTTAGGTGGGCCTGATGGCTACACCTTC. It codes for CASSLGGPDGYTF.

The rearrangement uses TRBV27 and TRBJ2-7; D might be TRBD2 (5 bases). The germline V gene encodes CDR1 MNHEY and CDR2 SMNVEV (reference sequence). V lost 5 bases and J lost 2, with 13 bases in between. CDR3 size: 14 residues. The CDR3 spells CASSPGELTYEQYF. CDR3 DNA sequence: TGTGCCAGCAGTCCCGGGGAGCTTACCTACGAGCAGTACTTC.

This rearrangement joins TRBV20-1 to TRBJ2-1; D gene ambiguous. V lost 6 bases and J lost 9, with 9 bases in between. Per germline, CDR1 DFQATT and CDR2 SNEGSKA (reference sequence). CDR3 size: 10 residues. This CDR3 is CSAGRAEQFF. CDR3 DNA: TGCAGTGCCGGACGCGCTGAGCAGTTCTTC.

The chain uses TRBV12-3 or TRBV12-4 and TRBJ2-7; D assignment may be TRBD1 or TRBD2 (5 bases each). The CDR3 loop spans 13 amino acids. Trimming left V 5 bases short and J 6 bases short, with 14 bases between. The CDR3 sequence: CASSPGTVSEQYF. CDR3 DNA sequence: TGTGCCAGCAGTCCGGGGACGGTTTCCGAGCAGTACTTC.

This clonotype was seen more than once but under ten times. The CDR3 region is CASSGSGGGYNEQFF. As DNA, the CDR3 is TGTGCCAGCAGTGGTAGCGGGGGAGGGTACAATGAGCAGTTCTTC. V gene TRBV12-3 or TRBV12-4 combines with J gene TRBJ2-1, with 9 bases that match TRBD2. CDR3 size: 15 residues. V was clipped by 5 bases and J by 4 bases; unmatched bases: 6.

This rearrangement joins TRBV7-2 to TRBJ2-5; 7 bases map to TRBD2. CDR1 and CDR2 from the germline V gene are SGHTA and FQGNSA. CDR3 length equals 17 residues. The trim removed 4 bases at V and 11 bases at J, leaving 22 bases unmatched. CDR3 region: CASSSWRRGSLNNEQYF. CDR3 DNA sequence: TGTGCCAGCAGCTCCTGGAGGCGCGGGAGTTTAAACAATGAGCAGTACTTC. Looking up the rest from reference TRBV7-2 and TRBJ2-5 gives the full variable domain: GAGVSQSPSNKVTEKGKDVELRCDPISGHTALYWYRQSLGQGLEFLIYFQGNSAPDKSGLPSDRFSAERTGGSVSTLTIQRTQQEDSAVYLCASSSWRRGSLNNEQYFGPGTRLLVL.

The CDR3 DNA reads TGCAGTGCTAGTTTCGGGGGCCGCGACGAGCAGTACTTC. Residues: CSASFGGRDEQYF. The rearrangement links TRBV20-1 to TRBJ2-7; D may match TRBD1 or TRBD2 (6 bases each). The CDR3 has 13 amino acids. Germline V lookup: CDR1 DFQATT, CDR2 SNEGSKA (reference sequence). V was pared by 3 bases and J by 5 bases, with 14 bases between.

This clonotype showed up just a few times. The rearrangement links TRBV7-8 to TRBJ2-1; D is perhaps TRBD1 or TRBD2 (5 bases each). Trimming cost V 1 base and J 6 bases, with 22 bases left between them. Germline V CDR1 and CDR2: SGHVS, FQNEAQ. This CDR3 has 18 amino acids. The CDR3 region has the DNA TGTGCCAGCAGCTTAGGCCTATCCCGGGACCCAGGAACCAATGAGCAGTTCTTC. It specifies CASSLGLSRDPGTNEQFF.

The chain employs TRBV5-1 and TRBJ2-6, with D perhaps matching TRBD1 (6 bases). The CDR3 is 19 residues long. Germline CDR1 reads SGHRS; CDR2 reads YFSETQ. The germline V and J ends were trimmed by 4 bases and 3 bases, with 23 bases remaining between them. CDR3 sequence reads: CASSRTGPQAPFGANVLTF. The CDR3 DNA sequence: TGCGCCAGCAGCAGAACAGGGCCGCAGGCCCCGTTTGGGGCCAACGTCCTGACTTTC.

This clonotype was seen only a few times. The chain has TRBV12-3 or TRBV12-4 and TRBJ2-7; D unresolved. The CDR3 loop spans 16 amino acids. Trimming stripped 1 base from V and 7 bases from J, with 20 bases between. CDR3 sequence (DNA): TGTGCCAGCAGTTTAGGCCCCCTGACCAGCTTGGAGGAGCAGTACTTC. This gives the protein CASSLGPLTSLEEQYF.

This clonotype appeared a single time. This rearrangement joins TRBV6-2 or TRBV6-3 to TRBJ1-1; D not certain. This CDR3 spans 13 amino acids. The germline CDR1 and CDR2 sequences are MNHEY and SVGEGT. The V end was cut by 2 bases, the J end by 11 bases, with 15 bases between. CDR3 in DNA: TGTGCCAGCAGTTACGTCGGGCGAGGCGGCGCTTTCTTT. As protein: CASSYVGRGGAFF.

The chain combines TRBV11-1 with TRBJ2-1, with 7 bases identical to TRBD2. The CDR3 spans 17 residues. The germline CDR1 and CDR2 sequences are SGHAT and FQDESV (reference sequence). Losses at the gene ends were 0 bases for V and 0 bases for J; bases not matched to a gene: 5. The CDR3 loop is CASSLAGGTSSYNEQFF. The CDR3, as DNA: TGTGCCAGCAGCTTAGCGGGGGGGACCAGCTCCTACAATGAGCAGTTCTTC.

There are a few counts of this clonotype. The chain couples TRBV20-1 to TRBJ2-1, with a possible D match to TRBD2 (5 bases). The length of the CDR3 is 12 residues. Germline values: CDR1 DFQATT, CDR2 SNEGSKA (reference sequence). The germline V and J ends were trimmed by 5 bases and 7 bases, with 12 bases remaining between them. This CDR3 is CSACCLANEQFF. CDR3 DNA sequence: TGCAGTGCTTGCTGTTTAGCGAATGAGCAGTTCTTC.

This chain links TRBV6-5 with TRBJ2-4; 7 bases agree with TRBD1. Germline CDR1 and CDR2: MNHEY and SVGAGI. The CDR3 is 14 amino acids. Losses at the gene ends were 6 bases for V and 5 bases for J; bases not matched to a gene: 7. In DNA form, the CDR3 reads TGTGCCAGCAGCCCGGACAGGCCTGAAAACATTCAGTACTTC. Its translation: CASSPDRPENIQYF.

The chain joins TRBV20-1 to TRBJ2-3; D might be TRBD2 (5 bases). V was pared by 6 bases and J by 6 bases, with 16 bases between. Germline assignment: CDR1 DFQATT and CDR2 SNEGSKA (reference sequence). The CDR3 extends over 13 amino acids. CDR3 sequence reads: CSAPSAGVDTQYF. As DNA, the CDR3 is TGCAGTGCCCCGTCGGCGGGCGTGGATACGCAGTATTTT.

This clonotype showed up just a few times. The chain employs TRBV20-1 and TRBJ2-3; 11 bases are shared with TRBD1. The CDR3 spans 15 residues. Germline V gives CDR1 DFQATT, CDR2 SNEGSKA (reference sequence). The CDR3 DNA sequence: TGCAGCCGGGAGGACAGGGGGCAATCCCCAGATACGCAGTATTTT. As protein: CSREDRGQSPDTQYF.

This clonotype was picked up a small number of times. This chain connects TRBV24-1 to TRBJ2-3; possible D gene TRBD2, 6 bases. The CDR3 loop spans 15 amino acids. Trimming removed 2 bases from V and 2 bases from J, with 10 bases in between. CDR1 and CDR2 (germline): KGHDR, SFDVKD. The CDR3 DNA reads as TGTGCCACCAGTGATTCCGGGACTTACACAGATACGCAGTATTTT. As protein: CATSDSGTYTDTQYF.

V usage is TRBV20-1 and J usage is TRBJ2-1; D is ambiguous. Trimming shortened V by 0 bases and J by 7 bases, and 16 bases separated the two germline ends. The germline gives CDR1 DFQATT, CDR2 SNEGSKA (reference sequence). The CDR3 loop spans 15 amino acids. In DNA form, the CDR3 reads TGCAGTGCTAGAGAAGCCGGCAGTGAGGCGAATGAGCAGTTCTTC. Encoded protein: CSAREAGSEANEQFF.

The sample holds a few counts of this clonotype. The chain combines TRBV6-1 with TRBJ2-7, with 7 bases matching TRBD1. The CDR3 contains 14 residues. Germline CDR1 and CDR2: MNHNS and SASEGT. The V segment lost 10 bases and the J segment 1 base; nucleotides outside the gene matches: 10. The CDR3 reads CATPGQKKSYEQYF. CDR3 nucleotide sequence: TGTGCCACTCCGGGACAGAAGAAGTCCTACGAGCAGTACTTC.

A few counts support this clonotype. In DNA form, the CDR3 reads TGCAGCGTCGCCCGGGACGGTACCTACGAGCAGTACTTC. Protein: CSVARDGTYEQYF. V gene TRBV29-1 combines with J gene TRBJ2-7, with D possibly being TRBD1 or TRBD2 (5 bases each). The CDR3 is 13 amino acids. Germline assignment: CDR1 SQVTM and CDR2 ANQGSEA. V was trimmed by 6 bases and J by 2 bases, leaving 14 bases between them.

The chain is built from TRBV15 and TRBJ1-1; D is uncertain. Germline V gene lookup returns CDR1 LNHNV and CDR2 YYDKDF (reference sequence). CDR3 length equals 11 residues. The germline V and J ends were trimmed by 8 bases and 6 bases, with 10 bases remaining between them. The CDR3 nucleotides read TGTGCCACCGCCTTAGGCCCTGAAGCTTTCTTT. Translating gives CATALGPEAFF.

The chain is built from TRBV7-2 and TRBJ1-5; TRBD1 is a possible D gene (6 bases). Trimming removed 5 bases at V and 2 bases at J, with 16 bases between. Germline CDR1 is SGHTA and CDR2 is FQGNSA. This CDR3 spans 16 amino acids. The DNA for the CDR3 is TGTGCCAGCAGCCGCTCTCCAAACAGGGGCAATCAGCCCCAGCATTTT. This gives the protein CASSRSPNRGNQPQHF. The full variable domain, its missing parts supplied by reference TRBV7-2 and TRBJ1-5, is GAGVSQSPSNKVTEKGKDVELRCDPISGHTALYWYRQSLGQGLEFLIYFQGNSAPDKSGLPSDRFSAERTGGSVSTLTIQRTQQEDSAVYLCASSRSPNRGNQPQHFGDGTRLSIL.